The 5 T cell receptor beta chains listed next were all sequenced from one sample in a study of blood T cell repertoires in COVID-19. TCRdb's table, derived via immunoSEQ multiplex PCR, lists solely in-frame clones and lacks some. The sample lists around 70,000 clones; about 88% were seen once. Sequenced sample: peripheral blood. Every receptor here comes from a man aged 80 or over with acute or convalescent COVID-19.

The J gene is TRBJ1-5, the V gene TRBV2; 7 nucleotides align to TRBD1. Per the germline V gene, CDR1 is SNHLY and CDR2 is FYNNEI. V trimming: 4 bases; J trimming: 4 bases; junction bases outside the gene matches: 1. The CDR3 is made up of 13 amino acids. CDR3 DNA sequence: TGTGCCAGCAGTGGGGACAGTAATCAGCCCCAGCATTTT. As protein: CASSGDSNQPQHF.

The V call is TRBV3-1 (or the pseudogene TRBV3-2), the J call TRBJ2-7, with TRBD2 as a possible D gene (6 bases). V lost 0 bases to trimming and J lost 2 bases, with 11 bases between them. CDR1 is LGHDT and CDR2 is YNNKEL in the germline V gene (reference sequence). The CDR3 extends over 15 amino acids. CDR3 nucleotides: TGTGCCAGCAGCCAAGATCGGGGGTTTACCTACGAGCAGTACTTC. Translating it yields CASSQDRGFTYEQYF.

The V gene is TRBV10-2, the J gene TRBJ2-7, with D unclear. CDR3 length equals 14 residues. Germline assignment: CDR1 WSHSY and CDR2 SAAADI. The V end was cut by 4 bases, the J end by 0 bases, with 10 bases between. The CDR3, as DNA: TGCGCCAGCAGTGTTACCTTGAGCTCCTACGAGCAGTACTTC. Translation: CASSVTLSSYEQYF.

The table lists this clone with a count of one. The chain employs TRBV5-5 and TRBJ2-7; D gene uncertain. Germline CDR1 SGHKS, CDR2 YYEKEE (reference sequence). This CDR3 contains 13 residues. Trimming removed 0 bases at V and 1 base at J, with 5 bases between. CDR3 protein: CASSLDISYEQYF. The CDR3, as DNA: TGTGCCAGCAGCTTGGACATTTCCTACGAGCAGTACTTC.

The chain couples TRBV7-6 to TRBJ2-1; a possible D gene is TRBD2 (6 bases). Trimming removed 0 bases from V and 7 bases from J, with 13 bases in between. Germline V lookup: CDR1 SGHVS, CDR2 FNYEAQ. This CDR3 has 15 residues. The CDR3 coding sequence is TGTGCCAGCAGCTTAGCCGCGGGGACTCCTAATGAGCAGTTCTTC. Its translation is CASSLAAGTPNEQFF.